A selection of T cell receptor beta chains follows, all from one sample in a study of beta chain features in type 1 diabetes. Sequenced by immunoSEQ multiplex PCR; TCRdb stores in-frame clones only, minus some. The table has 110,000 or so clones, roughly 43% seen once. Sequencing was performed on stem cell memory CD4+ T cells from blood. These receptors originate from a woman aged 18-29 years in good health. Both conserved end residues are part of each CDR3. D genes are given only for firm matches. Only part of the rows carry a size: once, few, many, or a class if the clone is expanded.

clone_size j_call v_call d_call cdr3_aa cdr3_nt
once TRBJ2-3 TRBV28 TRBD2 CASRTGLAGAPSTDTQYF TGTGCCAGCAGGACTGGACTAGCGGGAGCTCCTAGCACAGATACGCAGTATTTT
few TRBJ2-1 TRBV4-3 NA CASSQRQQVPNEQFF TGCGCCAGCAGCCAACGACAGCAAGTCCCCAATGAGCAGTTCTTC
few TRBJ2-4 TRBV7-3 TRBD2 CASSLISGGPGNIQYF TGTGCCAGCAGCTTAATTTCGGGAGGGCCCGGAAACATTCAGTACTTC
NA TRBJ1-2 TRBV6-5 NA CASSYSGRRYGYTF TGTGCCAGCAGTTACTCGGGCCGTCGATATGGCTACACCTTC
NA TRBJ2-7 TRBV5-1 NA CASTGQTYEQYF TGCGCCAGCACCGGACAGACCTACGAGCAGTACTTC
NA TRBJ2-1 TRBV10-3 TRBD2 CAILTSTSGSFEQFF TGTGCCATCCTGACATCAACTAGCGGGAGCTTTGAGCAGTTCTTC
NA TRBJ2-3 TRBV9 TRBD2 CASSPSSGATDTQYF TGTGCCAGCAGCCCCTCTAGCGGTGCTACAGATACGCAGTATTTT
NA TRBJ2-6 TRBV4-1 NA CASSRATDLSPSGANVLTF TGCGCCAGCAGCCGGGCGACAGATTTATCACCCTCTGGGGCCAACGTCCTGACTTTC
NA TRBJ2-6 TRBV2 NA CASSVRLSGANVLTF TGTGCCAGCAGTGTACGTCTATCTGGGGCCAACGTCCTGACTTTC
NA TRBJ2-3 TRBV5-1 TRBD2 CASSLRWTSGIQDTQYF TGCGCCAGCAGCTTGCGTTGGACTAGCGGGATCCAAGATACGCAGTATTTT
NA TRBJ2-3 TRBV28 TRBD1 CASSQTGTDTQYF TGTGCCAGCAGTCAGACAGGGACAGATACGCAGTATTTT
few TRBJ2-7 TRBV7-8 TRBD2 CASSLARREEQYF TGTGCCAGCAGCTTAGCGCGGCGGGAGGAGCAGTACTTC
NA TRBJ2-7 TRBV5-1 TRBD1 CASSDRDRLYEQYF TGCGCCAGCAGCGACCGGGACAGACTCTACGAGCAGTACTTC
once TRBJ2-1 TRBV27 TRBD1 CASSLQGAFDEQFF TGTGCCAGCAGTTTACAGGGGGCGTTCGATGAGCAGTTCTTC
few TRBJ2-6 TRBV7-9 TRBD1 CASSFGQGRIGANVLTF TGTGCCAGCAGCTTCGGACAGGGGAGGATCGGGGCCAACGTCCTGACTTTC
NA TRBJ1-4 TRBV20-1 NA CSVQYNEKLFF TGCAGTGTACAGTATAATGAAAAACTGTTTTTT
once TRBJ2-2 TRBV28 TRBD2 CASSFERGYTGELFF TGTGCCAGCAGTTTTGAGCGGGGGTACACCGGGGAGCTGTTTTTT
NA TRBJ1-1 TRBV28 TRBD1 CASTPGGTGGTEAFF TGTGCCAGCACCCCCGGCGGGACAGGGGGCACTGAAGCTTTCTTT
NA TRBJ2-1 TRBV5-1 NA CASSRGRDSTQFF TGCGCCAGCAGCAGGGGCCGGGACTCAACTCAGTTCTTC
NA TRBJ1-3 TRBV5-6 TRBD1 CASSRRDRVGNTIYF TGTGCCAGCAGCCGCCGGGACAGGGTTGGAAACACCATATATTTT
NA TRBJ2-3 TRBV5-1 TRBD2 CASSLRLAGTDTQYF TGCGCCAGCAGCTTGAGACTAGCGGGCACAGATACGCAGTATTTT
NA TRBJ2-3 TRBV6-1 TRBD2 CASSGGSGRGTDTQYF TGTGCCAGCAGTGGGGGTAGCGGGAGAGGGACAGATACGCAGTATTTT
NA TRBJ2-3 TRBV7-3 NA CASSFFVSTDTQYF TGTGCCAGCAGCTTTTTCGTAAGCACAGATACGCAGTATTTT
NA TRBJ2-5 TRBV5-4 TRBD2 CASSLGGAGGEETQYF TGTGCCAGCAGCTTGGGTGGGGCGGGAGGGGAAGAGACCCAGTACTTC
NA TRBJ2-3 TRBV28 NA CASRKRTYTDTQYF TGTGCCAGCAGAAAGCGGACTTACACAGATACGCAGTATTTT
few TRBJ2-7 TRBV30 NA CAWDNQGLGEQYF TGTGCCTGGGACAATCAGGGTTTGGGAGAGCAGTACTTC
few TRBJ2-7 TRBV7-9 TRBD2 CASSLTPLTSAYEQYF TGTGCCAGCAGCTTAACCCCGTTGACTAGCGCCTACGAGCAGTACTTC
NA TRBJ2-1 TRBV28 NA CASSGADGSSYNEQFF TGTGCCAGCAGTGGGGCGGACGGTAGCTCCTACAATGAGCAGTTCTTC
few TRBJ2-3 TRBV7-9 NA CASSLLAASTDTQYF TGTGCCAGCAGCTTACTAGCTGCTAGCACAGATACGCAGTATTTT
few TRBJ2-7 TRBV28 TRBD2 CASTGGSGSLSGEQYF TGTGCCAGCACCGGGGGGAGCGGGAGCCTGTCCGGCGAGCAGTACTTC
NA TRBJ1-1 TRBV28 TRBD1 CATCRTGLNTEAFF TGTGCCACCTGTCGGACAGGGCTGAACACTGAAGCTTTCTTT
few TRBJ2-1 TRBV25-1 NA CASSGQGGGSYNEQFF TGTGCCAGCAGTGGCCAGGGGGGTGGGTCCTACAATGAGCAGTTCTTC
few TRBJ2-1 TRBV7-2 TRBD2 CASSSAGTSGRNEQFF TGTGCCAGCAGCTCGGCCGGGACTAGCGGGAGGAATGAGCAGTTCTTC
NA TRBJ1-4 TRBV6-5 NA CASSYSPRGGLFF TGTGCCAGCAGTTACTCACCCCGAGGAGGACTGTTTTTT
few TRBJ2-7 TRBV6-5 NA CASSAQGKNYEQYF TGTGCCAGCAGTGCTCAGGGTAAAAACTACGAGCAGTACTTC
NA TRBJ2-7 TRBV28 TRBD1 CASSLGTGAYEQYF TGTGCCAGCAGTTTAGGGACAGGAGCCTACGAGCAGTACTTC
NA TRBJ2-2 TRBV6-6 NA CASRGGAGFRAGELFF TGTGCCAGCAGAGGGGGGGCCGGGTTTAGGGCCGGGGAGCTGTTTTTT